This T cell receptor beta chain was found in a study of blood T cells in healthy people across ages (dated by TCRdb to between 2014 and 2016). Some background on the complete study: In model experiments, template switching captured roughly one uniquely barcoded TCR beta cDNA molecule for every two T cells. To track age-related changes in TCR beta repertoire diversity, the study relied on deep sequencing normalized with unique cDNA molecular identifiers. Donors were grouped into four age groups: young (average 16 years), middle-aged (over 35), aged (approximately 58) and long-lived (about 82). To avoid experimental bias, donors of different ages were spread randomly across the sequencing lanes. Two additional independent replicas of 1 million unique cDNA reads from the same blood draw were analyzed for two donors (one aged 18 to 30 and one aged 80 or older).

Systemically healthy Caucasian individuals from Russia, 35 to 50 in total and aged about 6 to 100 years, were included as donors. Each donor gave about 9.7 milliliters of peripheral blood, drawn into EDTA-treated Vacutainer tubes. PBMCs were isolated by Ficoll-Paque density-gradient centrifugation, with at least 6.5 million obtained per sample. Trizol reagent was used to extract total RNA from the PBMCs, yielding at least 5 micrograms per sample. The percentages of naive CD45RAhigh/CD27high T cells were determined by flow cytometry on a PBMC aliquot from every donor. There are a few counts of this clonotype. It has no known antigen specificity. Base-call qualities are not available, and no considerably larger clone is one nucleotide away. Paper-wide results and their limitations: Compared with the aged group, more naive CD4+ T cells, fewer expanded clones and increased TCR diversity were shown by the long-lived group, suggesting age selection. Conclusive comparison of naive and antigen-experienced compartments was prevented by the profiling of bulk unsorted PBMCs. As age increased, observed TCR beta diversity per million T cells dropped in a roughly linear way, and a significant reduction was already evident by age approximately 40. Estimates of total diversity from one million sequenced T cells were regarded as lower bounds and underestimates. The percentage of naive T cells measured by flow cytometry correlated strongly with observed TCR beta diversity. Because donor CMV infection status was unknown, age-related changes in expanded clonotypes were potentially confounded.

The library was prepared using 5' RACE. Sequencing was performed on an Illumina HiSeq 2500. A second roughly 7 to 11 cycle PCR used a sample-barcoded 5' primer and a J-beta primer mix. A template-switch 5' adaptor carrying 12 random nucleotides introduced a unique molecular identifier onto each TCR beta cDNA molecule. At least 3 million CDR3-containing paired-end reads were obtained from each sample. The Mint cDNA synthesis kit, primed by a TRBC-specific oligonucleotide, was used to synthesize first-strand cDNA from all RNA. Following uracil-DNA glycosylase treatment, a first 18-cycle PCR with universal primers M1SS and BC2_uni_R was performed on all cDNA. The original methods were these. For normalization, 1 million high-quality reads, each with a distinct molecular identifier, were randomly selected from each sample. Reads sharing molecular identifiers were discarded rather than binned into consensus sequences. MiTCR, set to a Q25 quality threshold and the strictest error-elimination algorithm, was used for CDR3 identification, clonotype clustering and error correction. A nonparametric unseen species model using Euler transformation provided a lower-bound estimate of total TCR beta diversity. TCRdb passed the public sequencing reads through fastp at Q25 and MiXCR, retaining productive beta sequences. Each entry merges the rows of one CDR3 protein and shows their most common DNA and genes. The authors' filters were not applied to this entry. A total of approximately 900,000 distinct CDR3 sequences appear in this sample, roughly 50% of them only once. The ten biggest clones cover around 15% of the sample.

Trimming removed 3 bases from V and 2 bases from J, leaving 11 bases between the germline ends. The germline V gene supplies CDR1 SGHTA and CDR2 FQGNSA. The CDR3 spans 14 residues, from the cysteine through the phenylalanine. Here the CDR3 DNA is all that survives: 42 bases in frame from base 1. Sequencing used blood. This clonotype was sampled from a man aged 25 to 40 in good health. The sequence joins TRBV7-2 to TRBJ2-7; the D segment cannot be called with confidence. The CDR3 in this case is CASSFLGRTYEQYF. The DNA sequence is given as TGTGCCAGCAGCTTTCTGGGCAGGACCTACGAGCAGTACTTC. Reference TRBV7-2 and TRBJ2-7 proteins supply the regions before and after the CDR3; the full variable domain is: GAGVSQSPSNKVTEKGKDVELRCDPISGHTALYWYRQSLGQGLEFLIYFQGNSAPDKSGLPSDRFSAERTGGSVSTLTIQRTQQEDSAVYLCASSFLGRTYEQYFGPGTRLTVT.